Following are 20 T cell receptor beta chains from one sample sequenced in a study of T cell repertoires in cytomegalovirus infection. No antigens are known for them. TCRdb reprocessed the reads via MiXCR and lists one record per CDR3 protein. The table shows approximately 910,000 distinct CDR3 sequences, with 30% to 40% occurring only once. The specimen was cultured CD8+ T cells from PBMCs, collected from culture after CMV antigen stimulation. The receptors come from a human donor in good health (CMV status not recorded). Some clones in this sample may be carry-over from other donors' samples.

This chain uses TRBV15 with TRBJ2-2, with a tentative D call TRBD1 (6 bases). The CDR3 has 19 amino acids. The germline V and J ends were trimmed by 5 bases and 3 bases, with 25 bases remaining between them. Germline V gives CDR1 LNHNV, CDR2 YYDKDF (reference sequence). CDR3 DNA: TGTGCCACCAGCGGAGGCCACAGGGTCATCCGTATTCACACCGGGGAGCTGTTTTTT. Protein product: CATSGGHRVIRIHTGELFF. The variable domain in full, with the rest retrieved from reference TRBV15 and TRBJ2-2, is DAMVIQNPRYQVTQFGKPVTLSCSQTLNHNVMYWYQQKSSQAPKLLFHYYDKDFNNEADTPDNFQSRRPNTSFCFLDIRSPGLGDTAMYLCATSGGHRVIRIHTGELFFGEGSRLTVL.

This clonotype was seen many times. The CDR3 DNA reads as TGTGCCACCCCTAAGGTTTTGGGTTTCGGGAACTATGGCTACACCTTC. It yields the protein CATPKVLGFGNYGYTF. The chain links TRBV6-1 to TRBJ1-2; no clear D. Between the trimmed V and J ends, which lost 10 bases and 2 bases, there was a span of 23 bases. The germline V gene encodes CDR1 MNHNS and CDR2 SASEGT. This CDR3 has 16 amino acids.

The rearrangement joins TRBV27 to TRBJ2-1, with a weak D call TRBD2 (5 bases). The length of the CDR3 is 13 residues. The V end lost 8 bases, the J end lost 0 bases, and 8 bases lay between the germline ends. Germline CDR1 reads MNHEY; CDR2 reads SMNVEV (reference sequence). CDR3 nucleotide sequence: TGTGCCAGCCTGAGCGGCTCCTACAATGAGCAGTTCTTC. Translating gives CASLSGSYNEQFF.

This chain connects TRBV6-5 to TRBJ2-3; possible D gene TRBD2, 7 bases. Germline lookup yields CDR1 MNHEY and CDR2 SVGAGI. The V gene lost 6 bases and the J gene lost 4 bases, with 14 bases spanning the gap. The CDR3 has 14 amino acids. CDR3 protein: CASSRGAGADTQYF. The CDR3 nucleotides read TGTGCCAGCAGCCGGGGGGCCGGGGCAGATACGCAGTATTTT.

CDR3 region: CASQDGDNEQFF. CDR3 DNA sequence: TGTGCCAGCCAGGACGGAGACAATGAGCAGTTCTTC. The chain couples TRBV10-3 to TRBJ2-1; D is undetermined. Per germline, CDR1 ENHRY and CDR2 SYGVKD. The CDR3 contains 12 residues. V shed 10 bases and J shed 5 bases, with 12 bases lying between them.

In this sample, this clonotype turned up many times. This chain connects TRBV7-8 to TRBJ2-2; no firm D call. With 2 bases removed from V and 0 bases from J, the gap between germline ends came to 7 bases. Germline lookup yields CDR1 SGHVS and CDR2 FQNEAQ. The CDR3 is 15 amino acids. DNA of the CDR3: TGTGCCAGCAGCTTAATCCGGGCGAACACCGGGGAGCTGTTTTTT. Translation gives CASSLIRANTGELFF.

The sample holds a few counts of this clonotype. The chain carries TRBV7-9 and TRBJ2-7; TRBD2 matches at 7 bases. The junction had 9 bases not matched to a gene; V was cut back by 8 bases and J by 2 bases. The germline CDR1 and CDR2 sequences are SEHNR and FQNEAQ (reference sequence). This CDR3 region has 14 residues. As DNA, the CDR3 is TGTGCCAGCGCCTCCGGGGGGATAACCTACGAGCAGTACTTC. It codes for CASASGGITYEQYF.

This chain uses TRBV4-1 with TRBJ2-1; no clear D. Germline V gives CDR1 MGHRA, CDR2 YSYEKL. V shed 0 bases and J shed 7 bases, with 13 bases lying between them. The CDR3 has 15 residues. Here the CDR3 DNA reads TGCGCCAGCAGCCAAGATCGAAGTCTAGGGAATGAGCAGTTCTTC. Protein product: CASSQDRSLGNEQFF.

This clonotype was counted a single time. This chain joins TRBV19 and TRBJ2-4; D is perhaps TRBD2 (6 bases). V was shortened by 3 bases and J by 0 bases, with 12 bases between the two germline ends. Germline CDR1 reads LNHDA; CDR2 reads SQIVND (reference sequence). The CDR3 length is 16 residues. The CDR3 is CASSIEAGIAKNIQYF. CDR3 sequence (DNA): TGTGCCAGTAGTATTGAGGCGGGGATAGCCAAAAACATTCAGTACTTC.

The J gene is TRBJ2-7, the V gene TRBV7-9; 9 nucleotides line up with TRBD2. V lost 5 bases to trimming and J lost 4 bases; unmatched junction nucleotides: 6. The germline V gene has CDR1 SEHNR and CDR2 FQNEAQ (reference sequence). The CDR3 sequence is 14 residues long. The CDR3 spells CASSPRGGAYEQYF. CDR3 bases: TGTGCCAGCAGCCCGCGGGGGGGGGCGTACGAGCAGTACTTC. Full variable domain (outside the CDR3, taken from reference TRBV7-9 and TRBJ2-7): DTGVSQNPRHKITKRGQNVTFRCDPISEHNRLYWYRQTLGQGPEFLTYFQNEAQLEKSRLLSDRFSAERPKGSFSTLEIQRTEQGDSAMYLCASSPRGGAYEQYFGPGTRLTVT.

The chain employs TRBV19 and TRBJ1-1; 8 positions match TRBD1. Germline V gene lookup returns CDR1 LNHDA and CDR2 SQIVND (reference sequence). Trimming removed 6 bases from V and 1 base from J; junction bases left unmatched: 4. This CDR3 has 14 amino acids. DNA for the CDR3: TGTGCCAGTAGGAGGACAGGGAAGAACACTGAAGCTTTCTTT. It is translated as CASRRTGKNTEAFF.

This clonotype was counted between two and nine times. The chain employs TRBV6-4 and TRBJ2-1; 10 positions match TRBD2. The ends lost 5 bases at V and 4 bases at J; junction bases unmatched: 5. The CDR3 loop spans 15 amino acids. Germline V gives CDR1 MRHNA, CDR2 SNTAGT. The CDR3 spells CASSQAGGPYNEQFF. CDR3 nucleotide sequence: TGTGCCAGCAGTCAAGCGGGGGGGCCGTACAATGAGCAGTTCTTC.

This clonotype has only a few counts. One end of the junction does not line up with germline, which may come from a read error. This chain uses TRBV7-7 with TRBJ2-1; D may match TRBD1 or TRBD2 (6 bases each). CDR1 and CDR2 (germline): SSHAT, FNYEAQ (reference sequence). CDR3 size: 16 residues. The CDR3 loop reads CASSLSPGRGGNEQFF. The CDR3 region has the DNA TGTGCTAGCAGCTTAAGTCCCGGCAGGGGAGGCAATGAGCAGTTCTTC.

This clonotype was detected many times. The rearrangement joins TRBV12-3 or TRBV12-4 to TRBJ1-1; no clear D gene. The CDR3 spans 12 residues. The V gene lost 7 bases and the J gene lost 5 bases, with 11 bases spanning the gap. The CDR3 sequence: CASTLWQTEAFF. Here the CDR3 DNA reads TGTGCCAGCACTTTGTGGCAGACTGAAGCTTTCTTT.

The rearrangement links TRBV7-9 to TRBJ1-2; 7 bases are a match to TRBD1. Germline lookup yields CDR1 SEHNR and CDR2 FQNEAQ (reference sequence). J lost 4 bases, V lost 5 bases, and 13 bases had no gene match. This CDR3 spans 16 amino acids. DNA for the CDR3: TGTGCCAGCAGCCTATCTGGGACAGAAAAACCCTATGGCTACACCTTC. It specifies CASSLSGTEKPYGYTF.

V usage is TRBV27 and J usage is TRBJ1-1; D is perhaps TRBD1 (6 bases). The CDR3 sequence is 17 residues long. Trimming cost V 2 bases and J 2 bases, with 18 bases left between them. Looked up from germline, CDR1 is MNHEY and CDR2 is SMNVEV (reference sequence). CDR3 loop: CASSLLQGSPTNTEAFF. Here the CDR3 DNA reads TGTGCCAGCAGTTTACTACAGGGTAGCCCCACCAACACTGAAGCTTTCTTT.

The chain couples TRBV20-1 to TRBJ1-3; 9 positions match TRBD1. The V gene end was trimmed by 4 bases and the J gene end by 7 bases; junction bases not matched to a gene: 14. Germline values: CDR1 DFQATT, CDR2 SNEGSKA (reference sequence). This CDR3 is built from 16 residues. The CDR3 spells CSAKERRDRVRNTIYF. DNA for the CDR3: TGCAGTGCTAAAGAGAGGCGGGACAGGGTGAGGAACACCATATATTTT.

This clonotype came up many times. The chain carries TRBV7-7 and TRBJ2-2, with D unresolved. There are 12 residues in the CDR3. Germline V gives CDR1 SSHAT, CDR2 FNYEAQ (reference sequence). The CDR3 bases are TGTGCTTGGCGGCATAACACCGGGGAGCTGTTTTTT. Protein sequence: CAWRHNTGELFF.

CDR3 residues: CASTRGMNGYYEQYV. In nucleotides, the CDR3 is TGTGCCAGCACCAGGGGGATGAATGGATACTACGAGCAGTACGTC. The gene calls are TRBV6-2 or TRBV6-3 and TRBJ2-7; 7 bases line up with TRBD1. The J segment lost 3 bases and the V segment lost 7 bases, leaving 12 bases of the junction unmatched. Germline V gene lookup returns CDR1 MNHEY and CDR2 SVGEGT. This CDR3 has 15 amino acids.

The chain carries TRBV7-6 and TRBJ2-2, with a tentative D call TRBD1 (6 bases). From germline, CDR1 is SGHVS and CDR2 FNYEAQ. V lost 2 bases and J lost 2, with 12 bases in between. The CDR3 consists of 16 residues. The CDR3 protein is CASSLSIGGNTGELFF. Written as DNA, the CDR3 is TGTGCCAGCAGCTTAAGTATAGGGGGAAACACCGGGGAGCTGTTTTTT.